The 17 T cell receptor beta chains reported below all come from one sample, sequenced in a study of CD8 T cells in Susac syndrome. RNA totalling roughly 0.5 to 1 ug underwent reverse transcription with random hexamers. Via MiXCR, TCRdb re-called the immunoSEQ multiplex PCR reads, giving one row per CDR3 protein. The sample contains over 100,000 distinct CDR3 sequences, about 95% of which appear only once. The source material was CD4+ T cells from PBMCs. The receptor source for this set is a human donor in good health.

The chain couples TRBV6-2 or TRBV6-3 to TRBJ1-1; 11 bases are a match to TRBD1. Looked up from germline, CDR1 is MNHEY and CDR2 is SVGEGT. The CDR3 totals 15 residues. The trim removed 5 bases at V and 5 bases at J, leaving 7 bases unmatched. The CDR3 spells CASSPRTGGFTEAFF. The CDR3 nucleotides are TGTGCCAGCAGTCCGCGGACAGGGGGCTTTACTGAAGCTTTCTTT.

CDR3 in amino acids: CASSPSGRGEQYF. Here the CDR3 DNA reads TGTGCCAGCAGCCCCAGCGGGAGAGGCGAGCAGTACTTC. V is TRBV2 and J is TRBJ2-7, with 8 bases that match TRBD2. The CDR3 spans 13 residues. In germline, CDR1 is SNHLY, CDR2 FYNNEI. V was clipped by 6 bases and J by 6 bases; unmatched bases: 7.

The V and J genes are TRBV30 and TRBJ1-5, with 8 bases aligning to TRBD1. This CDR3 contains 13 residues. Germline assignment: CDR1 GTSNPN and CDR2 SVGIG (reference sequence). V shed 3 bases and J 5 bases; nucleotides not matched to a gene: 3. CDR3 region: CAWSADRDQPQHF. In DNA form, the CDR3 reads TGTGCCTGGAGCGCGGACAGGGATCAGCCCCAGCATTTT.

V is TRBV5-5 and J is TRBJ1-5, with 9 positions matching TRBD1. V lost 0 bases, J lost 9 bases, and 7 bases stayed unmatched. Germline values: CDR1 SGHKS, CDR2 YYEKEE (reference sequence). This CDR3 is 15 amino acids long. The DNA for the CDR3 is TGTGCCAGCAGCTTGGAAATGACAGGGGGTTGGCCCCAGCATTTT. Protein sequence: CASSLEMTGGWPQHF.

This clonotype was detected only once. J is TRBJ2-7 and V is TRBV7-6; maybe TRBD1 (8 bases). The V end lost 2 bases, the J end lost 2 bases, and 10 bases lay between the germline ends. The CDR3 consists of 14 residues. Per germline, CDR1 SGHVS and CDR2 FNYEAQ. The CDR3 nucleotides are TGTGCCAGCAGCTTAACAGGGGGGGCCTACGAGCAGTACTTC. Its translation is CASSLTGGAYEQYF. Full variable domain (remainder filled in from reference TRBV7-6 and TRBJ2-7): GAGVSQSPRYKVTKRGQDVALRCDPISGHVSLYWYRQALGQGPEFLTYFNYEAQQDKSGLPNDRFSAERPEGSISTLTIQRTEQRDSAMYRCASSLTGGAYEQYFGPGTRLTVT.

This CDR3 reads CASSPSDLQPQHF. CDR3 bases: TGTGCCAGCAGCCCGTCGGACCTCCAGCCCCAGCATTTT. This sequence joins TRBV7-2 and TRBJ1-5; D is unclear. This CDR3 contains 13 residues. V was cut by 5 bases and J by 7 bases, with 12 bases left in between. Germline CDR1 reads SGHTA; CDR2 reads FQGNSA.

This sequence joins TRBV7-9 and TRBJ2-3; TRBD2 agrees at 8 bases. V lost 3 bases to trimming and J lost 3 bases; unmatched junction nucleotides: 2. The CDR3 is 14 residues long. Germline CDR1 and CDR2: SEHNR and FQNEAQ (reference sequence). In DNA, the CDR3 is TGTGCCAGCAGCTTGCGGGGGGTTACAGATACGCAGTATTTT. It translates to CASSLRGVTDTQYF.

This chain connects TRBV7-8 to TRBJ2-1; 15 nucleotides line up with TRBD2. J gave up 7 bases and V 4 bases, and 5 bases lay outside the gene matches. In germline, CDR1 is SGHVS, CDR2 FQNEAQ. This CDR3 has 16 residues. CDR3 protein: CASSSGTSGGMNEQFF. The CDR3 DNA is TGTGCCAGCAGCTCCGGGACTAGCGGGGGGATGAATGAGCAGTTCTTC. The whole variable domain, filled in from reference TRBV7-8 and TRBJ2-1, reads GAGVSQSPRYKVAKRGQDVALRCDPISGHVSLFWYQQALGQGPEFLTYFQNEAQLDKSGLPSDRFFAERPEGSVSTLKIQRTQQEDSAVYLCASSSGTSGGMNEQFFGPGTRLTVL.

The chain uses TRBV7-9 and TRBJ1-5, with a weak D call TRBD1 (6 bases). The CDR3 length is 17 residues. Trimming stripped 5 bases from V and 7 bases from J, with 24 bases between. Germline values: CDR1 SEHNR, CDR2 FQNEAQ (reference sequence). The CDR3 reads CASSLTRTQGGSQPQHF. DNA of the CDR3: TGTGCCAGCAGCCTAACGCGGACACAGGGAGGTTCCCAGCCCCAGCATTTT.

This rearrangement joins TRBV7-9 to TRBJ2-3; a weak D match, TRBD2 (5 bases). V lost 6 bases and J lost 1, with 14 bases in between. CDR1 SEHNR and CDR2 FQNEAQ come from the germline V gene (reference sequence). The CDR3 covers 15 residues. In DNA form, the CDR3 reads TGTGCCAGCAGTTTCAGGTTGGAGGGCACAGATACGCAGTATTTT. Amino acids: CASSFRLEGTDTQYF.

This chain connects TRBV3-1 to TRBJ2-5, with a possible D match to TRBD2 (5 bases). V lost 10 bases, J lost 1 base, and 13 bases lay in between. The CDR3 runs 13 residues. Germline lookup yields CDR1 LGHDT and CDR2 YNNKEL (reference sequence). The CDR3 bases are TGTGCCAACGTGGACTTCCTCCAAGAGACCCAGTACTTC. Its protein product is CANVDFLQETQYF.

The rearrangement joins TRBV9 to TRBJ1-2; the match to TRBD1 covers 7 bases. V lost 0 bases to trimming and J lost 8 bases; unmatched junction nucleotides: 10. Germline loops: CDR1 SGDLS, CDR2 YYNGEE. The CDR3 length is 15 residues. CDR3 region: CASSVAGQPNVGYTF. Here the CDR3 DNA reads TGTGCCAGCAGCGTAGCGGGACAGCCTAATGTGGGCTACACCTTC.

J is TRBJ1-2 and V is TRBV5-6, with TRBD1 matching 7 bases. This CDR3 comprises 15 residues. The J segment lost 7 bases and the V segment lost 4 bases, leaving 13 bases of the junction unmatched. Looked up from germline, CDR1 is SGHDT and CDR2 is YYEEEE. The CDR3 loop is CASSPPQGEYGGYTF. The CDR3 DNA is TGTGCCAGCAGCCCGCCCCAGGGGGAATATGGTGGCTACACCTTC.

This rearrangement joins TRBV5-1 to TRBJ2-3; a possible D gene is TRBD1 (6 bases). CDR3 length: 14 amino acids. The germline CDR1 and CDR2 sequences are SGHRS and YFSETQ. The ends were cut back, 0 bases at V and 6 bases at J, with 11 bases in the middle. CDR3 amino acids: CASSLGDTTDTQYF. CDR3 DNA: TGCGCCAGCAGCTTGGGGGACACCACGGATACGCAGTATTTT.

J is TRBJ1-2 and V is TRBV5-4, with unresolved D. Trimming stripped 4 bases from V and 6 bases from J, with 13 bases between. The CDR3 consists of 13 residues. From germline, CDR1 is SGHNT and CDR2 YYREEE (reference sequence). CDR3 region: CASSHPQTDGYTF. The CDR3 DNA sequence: TGTGCCAGCAGCCACCCGCAAACAGATGGCTACACCTTC. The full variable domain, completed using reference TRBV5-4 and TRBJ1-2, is ETGVTQSPTHLIKTRGQQVTLRCSSQSGHNTVSWYQQALGQGPQFIFQYYREEENGRGNFPPRFSGLQFPNYSSELNVNALELDDSALYLCASSHPQTDGYTFGSGTRLTVV.

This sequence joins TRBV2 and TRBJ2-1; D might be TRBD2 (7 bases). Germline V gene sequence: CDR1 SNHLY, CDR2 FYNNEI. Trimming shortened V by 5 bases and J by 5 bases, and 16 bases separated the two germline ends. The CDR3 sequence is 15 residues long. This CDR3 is CASSWEGGPDNEQFF. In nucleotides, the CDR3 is TGTGCCAGCAGTTGGGAGGGGGGGCCTGACAATGAGCAGTTCTTC.

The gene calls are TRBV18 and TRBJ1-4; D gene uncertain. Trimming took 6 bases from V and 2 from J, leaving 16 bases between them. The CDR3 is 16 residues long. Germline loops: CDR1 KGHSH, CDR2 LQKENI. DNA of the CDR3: TGTGCCAGCTCCGAAAATGTAGGGTCCACTAATGAAAAACTGTTTTTT. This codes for CASSENVGSTNEKLFF.